This T cell receptor beta chain is drawn from a study of CD8 T cells in Susac syndrome. Study as a whole: Patients with Susac syndrome were, at the time of blood collection, therapy-naive, maintained on corticosteroids, or maintained on intravenous immunoglobulin alone.

Reverse transcription of about 0.5 to 1 ug RNA was carried out with random hexamers. An immunoSEQ multiplex PCR amplified TCR beta CDR3 over 54 Vbeta and 13 Jbeta. TCRdb re-called the immunoSEQ multiplex PCR reads through MiXCR, storing one row per CDR3 protein. The table includes over 65,000 distinct CDR3 sequences, about 92% detected once. The CDR3 covers 12 residues. Germline CDR1 is DFQATT and CDR2 is SNEGSKA (reference sequence). The ends were cut back, 1 base at V and 7 bases at J, with 11 bases in the middle. The sequence derives from a human donor with Susac syndrome. The sample taken for sequencing was CD4+ T cells from PBMCs. The chain carries TRBV20-1 and TRBJ2-7, with D possibly being TRBD2 (5 bases). The CDR3 nucleotides are TGCAGTGCTAGAGTTGGGCAGCGGGAGCAGTACTTC. Its translation is CSARVGQREQYF.